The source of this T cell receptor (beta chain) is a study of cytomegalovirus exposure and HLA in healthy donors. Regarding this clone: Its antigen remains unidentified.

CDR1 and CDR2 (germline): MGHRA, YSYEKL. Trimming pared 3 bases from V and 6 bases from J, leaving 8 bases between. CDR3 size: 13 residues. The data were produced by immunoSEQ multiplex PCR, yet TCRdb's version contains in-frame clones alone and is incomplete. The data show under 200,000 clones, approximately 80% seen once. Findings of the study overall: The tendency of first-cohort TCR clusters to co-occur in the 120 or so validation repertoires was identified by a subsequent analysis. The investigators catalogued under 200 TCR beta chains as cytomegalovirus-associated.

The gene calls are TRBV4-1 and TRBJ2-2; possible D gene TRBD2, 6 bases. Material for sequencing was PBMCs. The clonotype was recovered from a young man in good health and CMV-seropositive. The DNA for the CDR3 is TGCGCCAGCAGCCAGGGGGGACCCGGGGAGCTGTTTTTT. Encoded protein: CASSQGGPGELFF.